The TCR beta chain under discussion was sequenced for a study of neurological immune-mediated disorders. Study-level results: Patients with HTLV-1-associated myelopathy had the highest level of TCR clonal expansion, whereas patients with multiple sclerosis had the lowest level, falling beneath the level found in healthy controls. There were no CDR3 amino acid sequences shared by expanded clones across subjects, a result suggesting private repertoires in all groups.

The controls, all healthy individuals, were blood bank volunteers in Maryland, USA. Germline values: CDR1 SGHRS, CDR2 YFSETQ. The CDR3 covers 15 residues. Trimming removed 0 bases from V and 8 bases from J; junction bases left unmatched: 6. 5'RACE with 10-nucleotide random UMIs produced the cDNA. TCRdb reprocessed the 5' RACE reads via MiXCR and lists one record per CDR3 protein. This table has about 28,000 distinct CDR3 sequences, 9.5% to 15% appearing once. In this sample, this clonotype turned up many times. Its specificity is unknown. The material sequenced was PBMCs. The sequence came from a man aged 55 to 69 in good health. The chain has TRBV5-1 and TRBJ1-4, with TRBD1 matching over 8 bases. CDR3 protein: CASSLEGTGEEKLFF. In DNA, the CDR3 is TGCGCCAGCAGCTTGGAGGGGACAGGAGAGGAAAAACTGTTTTTT.